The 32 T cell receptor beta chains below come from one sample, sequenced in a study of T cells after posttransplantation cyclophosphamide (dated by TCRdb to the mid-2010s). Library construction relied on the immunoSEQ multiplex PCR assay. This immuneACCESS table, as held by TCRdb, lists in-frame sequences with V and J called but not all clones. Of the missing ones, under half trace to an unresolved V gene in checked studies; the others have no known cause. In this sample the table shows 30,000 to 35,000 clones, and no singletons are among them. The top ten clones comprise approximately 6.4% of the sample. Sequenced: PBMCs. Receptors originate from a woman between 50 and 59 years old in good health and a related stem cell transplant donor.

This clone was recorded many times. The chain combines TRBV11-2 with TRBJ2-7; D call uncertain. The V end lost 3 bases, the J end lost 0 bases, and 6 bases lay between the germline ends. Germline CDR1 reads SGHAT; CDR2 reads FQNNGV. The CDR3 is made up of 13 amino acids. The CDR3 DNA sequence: TGTGCCAGCAGCTTGGCCAGCTCCTACGAGCAGTACTTC. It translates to CASSLASSYEQYF. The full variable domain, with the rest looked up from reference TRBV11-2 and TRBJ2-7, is EAGVAQSPRYKIIEKRQSVAFWCNPISGHATLYWYQQILGQGPKLLIQFQNNGVVDDSQLPKDRFSAERLKGVDSTLKIQPAKLEDSAVYLCASSLASSYEQYFGPGTRLTVT.

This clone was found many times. CDR3 region: CSARADDEQFF. The CDR3 DNA is TGCAGTGCTAGGGCTGATGATGAGCAGTTCTTC. The V call is TRBV20-1, the J call TRBJ2-1; D gene unclear. Germline CDR1 and CDR2: DFQATT and SNEGSKA (reference sequence). This CDR3 has 11 amino acids. V was shortened by 3 bases and J by 8 bases, with 8 bases between the two germline ends.

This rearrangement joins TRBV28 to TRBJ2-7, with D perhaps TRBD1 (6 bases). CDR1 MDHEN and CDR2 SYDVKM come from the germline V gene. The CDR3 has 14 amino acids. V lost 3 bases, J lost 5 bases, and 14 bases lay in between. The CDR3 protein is CASSFSDRGNEQYF. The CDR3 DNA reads TGTGCCAGCAGTTTCTCGGACAGAGGGAACGAGCAGTACTTC.

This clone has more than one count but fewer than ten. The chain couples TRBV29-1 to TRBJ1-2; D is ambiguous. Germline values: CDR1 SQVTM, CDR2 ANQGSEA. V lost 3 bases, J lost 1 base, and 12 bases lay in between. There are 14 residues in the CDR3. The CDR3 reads CSVERGSYNYGYTF. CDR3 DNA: TGCAGCGTTGAGCGGGGTTCCTATAACTATGGCTACACCTTC.

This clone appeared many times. The CDR3 region is CASIGVGSEQYF. CDR3 DNA: TGTGCCAGCATAGGGGTTGGATCCGAGCAGTACTTC. V usage is TRBV27 and J usage is TRBJ2-7; TRBD1 might be the D (5 bases). The CDR3 has 12 residues. Germline V gene lookup returns CDR1 MNHEY and CDR2 SMNVEV (reference sequence). The V end was cut by 7 bases, the J end by 6 bases, with 13 bases between.

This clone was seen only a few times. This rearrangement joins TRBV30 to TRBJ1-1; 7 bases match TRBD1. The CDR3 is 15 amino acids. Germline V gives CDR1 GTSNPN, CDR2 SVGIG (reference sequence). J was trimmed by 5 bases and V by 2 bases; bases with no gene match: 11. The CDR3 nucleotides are TGTGCCTGGAGTTATATTTACAGGGGCTTAACTGAAGCTTTCTTT. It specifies CAWSYIYRGLTEAFF.

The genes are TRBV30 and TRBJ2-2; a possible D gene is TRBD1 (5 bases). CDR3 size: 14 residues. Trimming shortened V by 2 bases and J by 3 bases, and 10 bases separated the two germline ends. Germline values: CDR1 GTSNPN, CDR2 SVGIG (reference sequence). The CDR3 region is CAWSLQGYTGELFF. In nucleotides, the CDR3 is TGTGCCTGGAGTCTTCAGGGCTACACCGGGGAGCTGTTTTTT.

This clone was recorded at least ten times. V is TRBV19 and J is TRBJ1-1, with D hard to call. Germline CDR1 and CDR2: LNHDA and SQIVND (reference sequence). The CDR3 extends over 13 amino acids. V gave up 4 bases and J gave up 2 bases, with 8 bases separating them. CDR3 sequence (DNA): TGTGCCAGTAGTACCCTAGAAAACACTGAAGCTTTCTTT. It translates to CASSTLENTEAFF.

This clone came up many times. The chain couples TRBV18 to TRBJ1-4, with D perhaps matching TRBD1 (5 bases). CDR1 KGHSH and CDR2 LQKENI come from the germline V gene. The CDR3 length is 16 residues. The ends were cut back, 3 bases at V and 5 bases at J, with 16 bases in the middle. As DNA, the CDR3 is TGTGCCAGCTCACCCCTAAGGGGACTAAAGAATGAAAAACTGTTTTTT. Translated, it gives CASSPLRGLKNEKLFF.

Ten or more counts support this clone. The DNA for the CDR3 is TGTGCCAGTCGGGACAGGTGGGATCAGCCCCAGCATTTT. Protein: CASRDRWDQPQHF. The chain links TRBV19 to TRBJ1-5; 8 bases fit TRBD1. CDR3 length equals 13 residues. Germline V gives CDR1 LNHDA, CDR2 SQIVND (reference sequence). J lost 5 bases, V lost 8 bases, and 5 bases had no gene match.

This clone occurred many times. CDR3 DNA: TGTGCCATCGGGACTAGCGGCTACAATGAGCAGTTCTTC. Translating it yields CAIGTSGYNEQFF. The chain recombines TRBV27 with TRBJ2-1, with TRBD2 identical over 11 bases. Germline V CDR1 and CDR2: MNHEY, SMNVEV (reference sequence). Trimming cost V 10 bases and J 3 bases; bases outside gene matches: 2. The CDR3 runs to 13 residues.

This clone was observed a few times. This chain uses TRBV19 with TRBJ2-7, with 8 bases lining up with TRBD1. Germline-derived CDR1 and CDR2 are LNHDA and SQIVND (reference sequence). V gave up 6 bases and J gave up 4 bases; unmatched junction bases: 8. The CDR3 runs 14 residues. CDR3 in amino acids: CASREGQGAYEQYF. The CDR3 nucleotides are TGTGCCAGTAGAGAAGGGCAGGGGGCATACGAGCAGTACTTC.

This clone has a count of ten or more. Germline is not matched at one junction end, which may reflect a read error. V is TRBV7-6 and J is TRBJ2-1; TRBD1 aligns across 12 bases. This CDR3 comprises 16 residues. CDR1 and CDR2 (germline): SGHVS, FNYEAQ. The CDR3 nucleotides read TGTGCCAGCAGCGTAGCCGGGACAGGGGGCCCCAATGAGCAGTTCTTC. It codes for CASSVAGTGGPNEQFF.

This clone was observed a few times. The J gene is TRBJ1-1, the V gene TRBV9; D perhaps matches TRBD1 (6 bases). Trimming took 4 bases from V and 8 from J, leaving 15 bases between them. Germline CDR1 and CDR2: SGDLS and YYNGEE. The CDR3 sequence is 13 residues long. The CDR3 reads CASSPSTGPEAFF. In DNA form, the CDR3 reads TGTGCCAGCAGCCCGAGCACAGGGCCCGAAGCTTTCTTT.

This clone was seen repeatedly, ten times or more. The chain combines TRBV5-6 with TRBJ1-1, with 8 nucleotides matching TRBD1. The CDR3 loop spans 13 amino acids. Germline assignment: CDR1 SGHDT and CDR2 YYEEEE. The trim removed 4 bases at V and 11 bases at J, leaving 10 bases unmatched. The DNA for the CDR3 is TGTGCCAGCAGCGCTGGGACAGGAGGAAAGGCTTTCTTT. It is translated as CASSAGTGGKAFF. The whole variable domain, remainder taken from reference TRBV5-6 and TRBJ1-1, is DAGVTQSPTHLIKTRGQQVTLRCSPKSGHDTVSWYQQALGQGPQFIFQYYEEEERQRGNFPDRFSGHQFPNYSSELNVNALLLGDSALYLCASSAGTGGKAFFGQGTRLTVV.

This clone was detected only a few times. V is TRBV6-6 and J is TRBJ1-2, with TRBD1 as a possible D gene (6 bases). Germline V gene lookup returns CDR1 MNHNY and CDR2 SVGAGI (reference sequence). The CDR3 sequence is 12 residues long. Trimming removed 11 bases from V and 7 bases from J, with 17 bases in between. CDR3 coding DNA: TGTGCCGCCGGGACATCATCCACTGGCTACACCTTC. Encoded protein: CAAGTSSTGYTF.

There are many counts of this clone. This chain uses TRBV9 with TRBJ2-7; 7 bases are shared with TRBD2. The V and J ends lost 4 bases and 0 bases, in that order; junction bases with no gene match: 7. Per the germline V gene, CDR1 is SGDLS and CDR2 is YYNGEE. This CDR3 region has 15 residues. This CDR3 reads CASSLSSGGSYEQYF. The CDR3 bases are TGTGCCAGCAGCTTGAGTTCGGGGGGCTCCTACGAGCAGTACTTC.

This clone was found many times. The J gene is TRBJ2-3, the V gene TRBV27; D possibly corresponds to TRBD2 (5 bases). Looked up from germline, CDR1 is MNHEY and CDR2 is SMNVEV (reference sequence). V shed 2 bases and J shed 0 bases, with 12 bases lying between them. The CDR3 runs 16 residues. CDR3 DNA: TGTGCCAGCAGTTTAGCCAGCGGCCCTAGCACAGATACGCAGTATTTT. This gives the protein CASSLASGPSTDTQYF.

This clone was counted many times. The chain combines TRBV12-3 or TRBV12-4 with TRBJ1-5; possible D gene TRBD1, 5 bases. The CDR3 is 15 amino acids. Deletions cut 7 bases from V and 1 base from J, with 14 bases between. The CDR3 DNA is TGTGCCAGCAAGCAAGGACATCGAAGCAATCAGCCCCAGCATTTT. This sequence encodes CASKQGHRSNQPQHF.

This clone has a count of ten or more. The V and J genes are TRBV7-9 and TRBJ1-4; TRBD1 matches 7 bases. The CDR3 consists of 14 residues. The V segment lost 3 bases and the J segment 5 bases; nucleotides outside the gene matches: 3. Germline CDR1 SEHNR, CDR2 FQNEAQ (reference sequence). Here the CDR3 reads CASSLIQGNEKLFF. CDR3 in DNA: TGTGCCAGCAGCTTGATACAGGGGAATGAAAAACTGTTTTTT.

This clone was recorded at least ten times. In DNA, the CDR3 is TGTGCCAGCAGCGGGGGACTCTCATCCTACAATGAGCAGTTCTTC. Protein: CASSGGLSSYNEQFF. The rearrangement uses TRBV5-5 and TRBJ2-1, with a weak D call TRBD2 (6 bases). CDR3 length: 15 amino acids. Germline CDR1 SGHKS, CDR2 YYEKEE (reference sequence). Trimming took 4 bases from V and 1 from J, leaving 12 bases between them.

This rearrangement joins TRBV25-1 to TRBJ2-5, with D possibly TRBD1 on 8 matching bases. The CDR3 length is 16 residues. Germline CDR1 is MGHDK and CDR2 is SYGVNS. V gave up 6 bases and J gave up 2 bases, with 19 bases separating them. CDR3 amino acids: CASSAFTGGVQETQYF. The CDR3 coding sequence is TGTGCCAGCAGCGCGTTTACAGGGGGGGTACAAGAGACCCAGTACTTC.

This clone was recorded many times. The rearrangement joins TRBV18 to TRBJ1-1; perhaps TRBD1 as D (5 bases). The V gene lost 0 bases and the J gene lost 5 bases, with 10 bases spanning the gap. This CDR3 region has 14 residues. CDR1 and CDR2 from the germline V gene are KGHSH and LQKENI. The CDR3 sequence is CASSPPGVDTEAFF. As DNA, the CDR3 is TGTGCCAGCTCACCACCAGGGGTCGATACTGAAGCTTTCTTT.

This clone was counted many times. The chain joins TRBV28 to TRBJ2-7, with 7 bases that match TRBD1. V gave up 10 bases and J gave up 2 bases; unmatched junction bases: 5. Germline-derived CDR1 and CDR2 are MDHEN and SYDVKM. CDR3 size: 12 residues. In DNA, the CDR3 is TGTGCCACACAGGGGACGCCCTACGAGCAGTACTTC. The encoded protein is CATQGTPYEQYF. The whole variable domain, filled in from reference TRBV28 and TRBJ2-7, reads DVKVTQSSRYLVKRTGEKVFLECVQDMDHENMFWYRQDPGLGLRLIYFSYDVKMKEKGDIPEGYSVSREKKERFSLILESASTNQTSMYLCATQGTPYEQYFGPGTRLTVT.

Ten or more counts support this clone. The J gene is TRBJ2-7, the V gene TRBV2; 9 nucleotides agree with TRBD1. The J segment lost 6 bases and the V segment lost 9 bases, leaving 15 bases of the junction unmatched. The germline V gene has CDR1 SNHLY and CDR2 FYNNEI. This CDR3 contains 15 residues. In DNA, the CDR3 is TGTGCCAGTTGGGGTGGGACAGGGAGGGTTGGCGAGCAGTACTTC. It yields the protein CASWGGTGRVGEQYF.

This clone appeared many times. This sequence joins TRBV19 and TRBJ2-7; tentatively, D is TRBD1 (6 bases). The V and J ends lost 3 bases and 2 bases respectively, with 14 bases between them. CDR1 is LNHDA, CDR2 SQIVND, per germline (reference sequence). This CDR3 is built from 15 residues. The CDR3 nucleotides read TGTGCCAGTAGTATTCCTGCAGGGACAACCTACGAGCAGTACTTC. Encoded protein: CASSIPAGTTYEQYF.

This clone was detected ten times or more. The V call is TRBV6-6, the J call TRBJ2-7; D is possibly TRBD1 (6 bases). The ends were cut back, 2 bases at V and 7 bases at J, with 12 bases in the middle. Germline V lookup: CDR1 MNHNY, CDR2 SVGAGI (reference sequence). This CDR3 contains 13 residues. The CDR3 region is CASSYPGRGEQYF. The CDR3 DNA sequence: TGTGCCAGCAGTTACCCGGGCAGGGGAGAGCAGTACTTC.

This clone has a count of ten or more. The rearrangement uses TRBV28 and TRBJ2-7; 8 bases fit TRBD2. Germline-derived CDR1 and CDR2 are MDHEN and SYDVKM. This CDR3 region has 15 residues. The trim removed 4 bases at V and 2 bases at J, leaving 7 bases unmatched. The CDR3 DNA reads TGTGCCAGCAGTTACCCGGGACTAGGACCCTACGAGCAGTACTTC. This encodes CASSYPGLGPYEQYF. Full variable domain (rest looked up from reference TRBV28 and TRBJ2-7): DVKVTQSSRYLVKRTGEKVFLECVQDMDHENMFWYRQDPGLGLRLIYFSYDVKMKEKGDIPEGYSVSREKKERFSLILESASTNQTSMYLCASSYPGLGPYEQYFGPGTRLTVT.

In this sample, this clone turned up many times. CDR3: CASSGEINQPQHF. In DNA, the CDR3 is TGTGCCAGCAGCGGGGAGATCAATCAGCCCCAGCATTTT. The chain carries TRBV12-3 or TRBV12-4 and TRBJ1-5; D not certain. There are 13 residues in the CDR3. The V end was cut by 6 bases, the J end by 3 bases, with 9 bases between.

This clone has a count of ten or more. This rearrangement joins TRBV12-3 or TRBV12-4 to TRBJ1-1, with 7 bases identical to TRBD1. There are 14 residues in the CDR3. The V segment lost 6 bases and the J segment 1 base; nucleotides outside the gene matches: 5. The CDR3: CASRQQGSNTEAFF. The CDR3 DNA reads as TGTGCCAGCAGACAACAGGGGTCGAACACTGAAGCTTTCTTT.

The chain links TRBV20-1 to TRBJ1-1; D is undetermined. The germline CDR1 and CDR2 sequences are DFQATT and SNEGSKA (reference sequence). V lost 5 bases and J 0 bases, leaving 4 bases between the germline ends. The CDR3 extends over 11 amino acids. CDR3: CSAPLNTEAFF. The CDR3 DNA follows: TGCAGTGCTCCATTGAACACTGAAGCTTTCTTT.

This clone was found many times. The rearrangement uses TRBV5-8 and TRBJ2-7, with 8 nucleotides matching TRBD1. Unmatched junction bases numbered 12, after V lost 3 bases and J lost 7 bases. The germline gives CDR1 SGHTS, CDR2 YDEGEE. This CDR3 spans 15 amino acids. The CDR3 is CASSSTGGGREEQYF. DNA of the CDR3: TGTGCCAGCAGCTCAACAGGGGGAGGCCGGGAGGAGCAGTACTTC.